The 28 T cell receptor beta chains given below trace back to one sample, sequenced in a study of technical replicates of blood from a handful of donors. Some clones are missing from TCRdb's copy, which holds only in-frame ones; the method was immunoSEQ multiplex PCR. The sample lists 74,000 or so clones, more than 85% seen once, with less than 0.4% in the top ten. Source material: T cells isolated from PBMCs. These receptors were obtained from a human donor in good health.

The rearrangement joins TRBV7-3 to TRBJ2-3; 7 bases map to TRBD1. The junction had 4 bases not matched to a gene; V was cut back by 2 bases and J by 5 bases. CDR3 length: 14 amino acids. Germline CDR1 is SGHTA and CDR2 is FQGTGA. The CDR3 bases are TGTGCCAGCAGCTTAGGGACAGCGGTAGATACGCAGTATTTT. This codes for CASSLGTAVDTQYF.

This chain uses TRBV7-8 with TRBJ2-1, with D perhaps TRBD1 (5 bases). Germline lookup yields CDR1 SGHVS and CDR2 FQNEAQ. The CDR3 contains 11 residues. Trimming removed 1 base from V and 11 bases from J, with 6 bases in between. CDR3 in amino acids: CASSLEGKQFF. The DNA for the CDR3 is TGTGCCAGCAGCTTAGAGGGGAAGCAGTTCTTC.

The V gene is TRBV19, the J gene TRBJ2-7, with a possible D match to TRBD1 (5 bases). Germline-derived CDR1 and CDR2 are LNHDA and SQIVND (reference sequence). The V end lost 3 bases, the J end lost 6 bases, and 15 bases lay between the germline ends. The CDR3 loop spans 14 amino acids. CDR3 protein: CASSMKGRFIEQYF. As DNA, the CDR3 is TGTGCCAGTAGTATGAAGGGGCGTTTTATCGAGCAGTACTTC.

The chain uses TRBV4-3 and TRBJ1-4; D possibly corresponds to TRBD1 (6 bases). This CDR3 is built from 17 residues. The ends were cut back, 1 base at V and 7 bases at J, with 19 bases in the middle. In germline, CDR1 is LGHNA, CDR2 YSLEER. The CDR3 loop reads CASSQAAIQGSGEKLFF. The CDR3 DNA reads TGCGCCAGCAGCCAAGCTGCGATCCAGGGGAGTGGTGAAAAACTGTTTTTT.

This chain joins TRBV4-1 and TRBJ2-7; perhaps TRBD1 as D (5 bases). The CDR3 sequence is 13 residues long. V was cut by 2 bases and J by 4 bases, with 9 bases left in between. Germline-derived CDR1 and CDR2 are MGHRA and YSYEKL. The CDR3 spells CASSQNRFYEQYF. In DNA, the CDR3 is TGCGCCAGCAGCCAAAACAGGTTTTACGAGCAGTACTTC.

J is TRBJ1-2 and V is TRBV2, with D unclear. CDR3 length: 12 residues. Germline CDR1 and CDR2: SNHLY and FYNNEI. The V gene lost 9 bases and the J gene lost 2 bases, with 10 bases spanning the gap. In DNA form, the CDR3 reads TGTGCCAGGACTGCGACCAACTATGGCTACACCTTC. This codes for CARTATNYGYTF. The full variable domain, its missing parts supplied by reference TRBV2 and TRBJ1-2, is EPEVTQTPSHQVTQMGQEVILRCVPISNHLYFYWYRQILGQKVEFLVSFYNNEISEKSEIFDDQFSVERPDGSNFTLKIRSTKLEDSAMYFCARTATNYGYTFGSGTRLTVV.

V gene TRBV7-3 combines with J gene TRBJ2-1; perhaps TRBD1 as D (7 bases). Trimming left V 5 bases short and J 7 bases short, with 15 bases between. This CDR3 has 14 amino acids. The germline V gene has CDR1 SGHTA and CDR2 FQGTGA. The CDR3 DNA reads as TGTGCCAGCAGCCCCCGGACAGGAGGGAATGAGCAGTTCTTC. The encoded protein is CASSPRTGGNEQFF.

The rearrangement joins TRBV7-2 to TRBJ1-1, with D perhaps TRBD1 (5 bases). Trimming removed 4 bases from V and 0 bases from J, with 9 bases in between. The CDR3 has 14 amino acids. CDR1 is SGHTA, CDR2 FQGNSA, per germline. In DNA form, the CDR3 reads TGTGCCAGCAGCTCAGGGTTAGTGAACACTGAAGCTTTCTTT. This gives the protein CASSSGLVNTEAFF.

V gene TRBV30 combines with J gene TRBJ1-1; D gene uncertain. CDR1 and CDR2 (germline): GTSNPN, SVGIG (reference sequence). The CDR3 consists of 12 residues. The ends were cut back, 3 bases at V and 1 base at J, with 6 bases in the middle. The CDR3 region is CAWREGNTEAFF. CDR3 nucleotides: TGTGCCTGGAGAGAGGGGAACACTGAAGCTTTCTTT.

For the CDR3, the DNA is TGTGCCTGGAGTGGGGCAGGGGCTGGCTACACCTTC. Amino acids: CAWSGAGAGYTF. The chain has TRBV30 and TRBJ1-2; maybe TRBD1 (6 bases). Trimming pared 1 base from V and 7 bases from J, leaving 10 bases between. CDR1 GTSNPN and CDR2 SVGIG come from the germline V gene (reference sequence). The CDR3 runs to 12 residues.

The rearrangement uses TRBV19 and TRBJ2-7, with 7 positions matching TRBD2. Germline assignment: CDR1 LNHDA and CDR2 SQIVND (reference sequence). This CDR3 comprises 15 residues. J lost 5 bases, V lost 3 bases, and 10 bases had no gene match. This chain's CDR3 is CASSMGGGIGHEQYF. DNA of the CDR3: TGTGCCAGTAGTATGGGGGGAGGGATCGGCCACGAGCAGTACTTC.

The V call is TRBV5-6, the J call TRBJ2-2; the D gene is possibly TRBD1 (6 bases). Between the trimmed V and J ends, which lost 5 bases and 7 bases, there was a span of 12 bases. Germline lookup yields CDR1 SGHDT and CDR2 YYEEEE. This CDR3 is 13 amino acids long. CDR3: CASRLTGNGELFF. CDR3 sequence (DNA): TGTGCCAGCAGACTTACAGGGAACGGGGAGCTGTTTTTT.

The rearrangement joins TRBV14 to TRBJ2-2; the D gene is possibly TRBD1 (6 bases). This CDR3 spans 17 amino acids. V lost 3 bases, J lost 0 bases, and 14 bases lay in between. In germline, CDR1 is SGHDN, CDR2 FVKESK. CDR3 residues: CASSQGAAAANTGELFF. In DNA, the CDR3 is TGTGCCAGCAGCCAGGGGGCAGCGGCAGCGAACACCGGGGAGCTGTTTTTT.

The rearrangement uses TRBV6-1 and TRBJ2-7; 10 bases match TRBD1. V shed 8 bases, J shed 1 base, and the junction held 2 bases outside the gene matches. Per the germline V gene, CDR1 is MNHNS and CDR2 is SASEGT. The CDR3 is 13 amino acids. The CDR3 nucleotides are TGTGCCAGCCGGGACAGGGGATCCTACGAGCAGTACTTC. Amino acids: CASRDRGSYEQYF.

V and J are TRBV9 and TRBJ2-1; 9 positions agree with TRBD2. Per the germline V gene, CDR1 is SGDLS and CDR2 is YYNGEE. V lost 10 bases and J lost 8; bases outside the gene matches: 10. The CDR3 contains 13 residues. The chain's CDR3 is CAEYSGSRDEQFF. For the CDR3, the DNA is TGTGCCGAATATAGCGGGAGTCGGGATGAGCAGTTCTTC.

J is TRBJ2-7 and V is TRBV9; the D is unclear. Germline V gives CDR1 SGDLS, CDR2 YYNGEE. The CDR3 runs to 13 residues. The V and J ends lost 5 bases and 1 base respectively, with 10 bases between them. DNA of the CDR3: TGTGCCAGCAGTCAGGCAGGTTCCTACGAGCAGTACTTC. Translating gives CASSQAGSYEQYF.

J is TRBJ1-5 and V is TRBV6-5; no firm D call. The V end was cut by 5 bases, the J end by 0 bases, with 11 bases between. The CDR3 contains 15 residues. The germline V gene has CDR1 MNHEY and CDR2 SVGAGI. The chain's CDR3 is CASSRTPYSNQPQHF. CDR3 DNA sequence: TGTGCCAGCAGTCGAACTCCCTATAGCAATCAGCCCCAGCATTTT.

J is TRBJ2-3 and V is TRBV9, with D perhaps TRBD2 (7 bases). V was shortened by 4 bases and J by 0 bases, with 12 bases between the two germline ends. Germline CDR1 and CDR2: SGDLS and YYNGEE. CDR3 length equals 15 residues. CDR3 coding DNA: TGTGCCAGCAGCCTAAGGGGGGGGAGCACAGATACGCAGTATTTT. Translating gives CASSLRGGSTDTQYF.

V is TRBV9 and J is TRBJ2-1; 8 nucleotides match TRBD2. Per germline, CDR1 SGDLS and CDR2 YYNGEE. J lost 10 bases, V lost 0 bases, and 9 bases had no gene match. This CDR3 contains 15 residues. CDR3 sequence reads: CASSVVGLGAGEQFF. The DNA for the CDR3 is TGTGCCAGCAGCGTAGTGGGACTAGGGGCGGGCGAGCAGTTCTTC. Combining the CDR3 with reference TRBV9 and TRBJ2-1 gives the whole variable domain DSGVTQTPKHLITATGQRVTLRCSPRSGDLSVYWYQQSLDQGLQFLIQYYNGEERAKGNILERFSAQQFPDLHSELNLSSLELGDSALYFCASSVVGLGAGEQFFGPGTRLTVL.

Here the CDR3 DNA reads TGTGCCAGCAGCGTTAACGGGGTTAATGAAAAACTGTTTTTT. It yields the protein CASSVNGVNEKLFF. This chain uses TRBV7-6 with TRBJ1-4, with D hard to call. The V gene's germline CDR1 is SGHVS and CDR2 FNYEAQ. The CDR3 consists of 14 residues. Trimming cost V 5 bases and J 4 bases, with 11 bases left between them.

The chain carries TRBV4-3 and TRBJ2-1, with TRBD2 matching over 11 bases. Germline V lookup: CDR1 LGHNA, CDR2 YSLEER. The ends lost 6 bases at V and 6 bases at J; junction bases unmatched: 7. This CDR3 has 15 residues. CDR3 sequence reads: CASSRTSGSGNEQFF. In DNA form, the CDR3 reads TGCGCCAGCAGTCGTACTAGCGGGAGTGGCAATGAGCAGTTCTTC.

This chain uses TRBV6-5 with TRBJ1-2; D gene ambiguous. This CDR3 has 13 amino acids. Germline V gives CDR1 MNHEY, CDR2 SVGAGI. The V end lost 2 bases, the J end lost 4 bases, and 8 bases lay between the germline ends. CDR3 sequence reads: CASSYGRGYGYTF. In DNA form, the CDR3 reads TGTGCCAGCAGTTACGGTCGCGGCTATGGCTACACCTTC.

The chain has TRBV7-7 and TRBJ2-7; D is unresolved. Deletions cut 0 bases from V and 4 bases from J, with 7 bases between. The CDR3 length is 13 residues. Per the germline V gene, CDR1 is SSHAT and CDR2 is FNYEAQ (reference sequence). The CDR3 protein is CASSLAPEYEQYF. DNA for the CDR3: TGTGCCAGCAGCTTAGCGCCCGAGTACGAGCAGTACTTC.

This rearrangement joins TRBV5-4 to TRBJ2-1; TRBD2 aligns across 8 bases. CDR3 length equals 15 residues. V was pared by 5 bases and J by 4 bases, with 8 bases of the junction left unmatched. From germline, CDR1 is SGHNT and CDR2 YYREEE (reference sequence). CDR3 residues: CASRFLAGKYNEQFF. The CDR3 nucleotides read TGTGCCAGCAGATTTCTAGCGGGCAAGTACAATGAGCAGTTCTTC.

CDR3 residues: CAISGSSYEQYF. CDR3 sequence (DNA): TGTGCCATTAGCGGGAGCTCCTACGAGCAGTACTTC. The gene calls are TRBV10-3 and TRBJ2-7, with TRBD2 matching 9 bases. J gave up 0 bases and V 9 bases, and 0 bases lay outside the gene matches. The germline V gene has CDR1 ENHRY and CDR2 SYGVKD. The CDR3 spans 12 residues.

CDR3 bases: TGCGCCAGCAGCTCCGTGAGAGATACGCAGTATTTT. Protein: CASSSVRDTQYF. The chain carries TRBV5-1 and TRBJ2-3; D is unresolved. This CDR3 has 12 residues. V lost 3 bases to trimming and J lost 5 bases, with 7 bases between them. CDR1 and CDR2 from the germline V gene are SGHRS and YFSETQ.

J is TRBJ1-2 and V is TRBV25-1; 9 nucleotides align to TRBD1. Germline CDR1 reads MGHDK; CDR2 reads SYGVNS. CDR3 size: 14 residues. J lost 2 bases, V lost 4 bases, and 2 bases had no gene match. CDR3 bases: TGTGCCAGCAGTGGAGGACAGGGGAACTATGGCTACACCTTC. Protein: CASSGGQGNYGYTF.

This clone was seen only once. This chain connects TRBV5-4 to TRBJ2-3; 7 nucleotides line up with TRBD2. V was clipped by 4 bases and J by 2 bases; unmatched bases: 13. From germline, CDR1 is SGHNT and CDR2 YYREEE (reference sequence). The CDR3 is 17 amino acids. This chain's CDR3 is CASSPGGTGAYTDTQYF. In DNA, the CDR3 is TGTGCCAGCAGCCCGGGGGGTACCGGGGCTTACACAGATACGCAGTATTTT.